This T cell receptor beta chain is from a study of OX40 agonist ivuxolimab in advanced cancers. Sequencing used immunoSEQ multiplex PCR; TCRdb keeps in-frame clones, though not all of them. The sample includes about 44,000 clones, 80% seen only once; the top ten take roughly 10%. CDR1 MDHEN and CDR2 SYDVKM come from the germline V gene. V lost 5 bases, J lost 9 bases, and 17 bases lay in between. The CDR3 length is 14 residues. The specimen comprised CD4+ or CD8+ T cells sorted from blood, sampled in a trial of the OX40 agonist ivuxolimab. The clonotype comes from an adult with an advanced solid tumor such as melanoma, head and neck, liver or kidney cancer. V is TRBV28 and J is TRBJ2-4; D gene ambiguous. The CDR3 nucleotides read TGTGCCAGCAGTACAAGAGACCTGGTCGTCATTCAGTACTTC. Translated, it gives CASSTRDLVVIQYF.